Listed below are T cell receptor beta chains from one sample, sequenced in a study of blood T cell repertoires in COVID-19. The protocol was immunoSEQ multiplex PCR, while the TCRdb copy is restricted to in-frame clones and leaves out a portion. Among about 150,000 clones listed, about 86% were seen once. Sequencing input: PBMCs or T cells enriched from blood (not recorded which). These receptors were collected from a man aged 50 to 59 who had recovered from COVID-19. Each CDR3 is given with its conserved first and last residue. Each record gives: D gene, J gene, V gene, clone size, CDR3 length, CDR3 DNA, CDR3 protein. The D gene is left open where the match is weak. A row's size may be missing; if present it is once, few, many or a size class.

TRBD1 | TRBJ1-5 | TRBV4-2 | once | 17 | TGTGCCAGCAGCCAAGGGGTCCCGGGACAGGGTCGTCAGCCCCAGCATTTT | CASSQGVPGQGRQPQHF
- | TRBJ1-1 | TRBV5-1 | - | 16 | TGCGCCAGCAGCTCGGCCCTCGGGACTACCGTGGCTGAAGCTTTCTTT | CASSSALGTTVAEAFF
TRBD1 | TRBJ1-2 | TRBV7-9 | - | 17 | TGTGCCAGCAGCTTACGGACGGGGACAGGGGGATACTATGGCTACACCTTC | CASSLRTGTGGYYGYTF
- | TRBJ2-1 | TRBV19 | - | 11 | TGTGCCAGTAGTATCCGTAATGAGCAGTTCTTC | CASSIRNEQFF
- | TRBJ2-3 | TRBV5-1 | - | 16 | TGCGCCAGCAGCCCCCTGGGGGCGTTCGACACAGATACGCAGTATTTT | CASSPLGAFDTDTQYF
- | TRBJ2-7 | TRBV5-1 | - | 14 | TGCGCCAGCAGCTTGGGCTCAGGGGTGTACGAGCAGTACTTC | CASSLGSGVYEQYF
- | TRBJ1-2 | TRBV25-1 | - | 14 | TGTGCCAGCAGTAGCGCGGGCAGGAACTATGGCTACACCTTC | CASSSAGRNYGYTF
- | TRBJ1-3 | TRBV6-5 | - | 16 | TGTGCCAGCAGTTACTCGCGGGGACTGTCTGGAAACACCATATATTTT | CASSYSRGLSGNTIYF
TRBD1 | TRBJ2-5 | TRBV7-3 | - | 16 | TGTGCCAGCAGCTTCGGGGGCAGGGGGCGCAGAGAGACCCAGTACTTC | CASSFGGRGRRETQYF
TRBD1 | TRBJ1-2 | TRBV7-3 | - | 15 | TGTGCCAGCAGCTTAACAGGACAGGGGGACTATGGCTACACCTTC | CASSLTGQGDYGYTF
- | TRBJ2-2 | TRBV20-1 | - | 18 | TGCAGTGCTAGTAACCCCGCGGCCGGGGGAGCGAACACCGGGGAGCTGTTTTTT | CSASNPAAGGANTGELFF
TRBD2 | TRBJ2-1 | TRBV29-1 | - | 14 | TGCAGCGTTGGGTTAGCGGGGGGAAGAAATGAGCAGTTCTTC | CSVGLAGGRNEQFF
TRBD2 | TRBJ2-1 | TRBV4-1 | - | 17 | TGCGCCAGCAGCCAACCCGTAGCGGGGGGTTCATACAATGAGCAGTTCTTC | CASSQPVAGGSYNEQFF
TRBD2 | TRBJ2-5 | TRBV7-7 | - | 14 | TGTGCCAGCGGACTAGCGGGGGGTCAAGAGACCCAGTACTTC | CASGLAGGQETQYF
- | TRBJ2-3 | TRBV9 | - | 13 | TGTGCCAGCAGCGTCTTCTCTGAGGATACGCAGTATTTT | CASSVFSEDTQYF
TRBD1 | TRBJ2-3 | TRBV9 | - | 16 | TGTGCCAGCAGCCCCCAGGGGGCGGGGAACACAGATACGCAGTATTTT | CASSPQGAGNTDTQYF
TRBD1 | TRBJ2-2 | TRBV7-3 | - | 14 | TGTGCCAGCAGCTTAACCGCGACAGGGGGAAGACTGTTTTTT | CASSLTATGGRLFF
TRBD2 | TRBJ2-5 | TRBV7-8 | - | 17 | TGTGCCAGCAGCCCGGGAGGATTAGCGGGGGCACAAGAGACCCAGTACTTC | CASSPGGLAGAQETQYF
- | TRBJ2-5 | TRBV4-1 | - | 18 | TGCGCCAGCAGCCAAGATCTAAGGGTGGGGGCCTATCAGGAGACCCAGTACTTC | CASSQDLRVGAYQETQYF
- | TRBJ2-2 | TRBV15 | - | 16 | TGTGCCACCAGCAGAGAAACAAACTACGCGGGCGGGGAGCTGTTTTTT | CATSRETNYAGGELFF
TRBD2 | TRBJ2-2 | TRBV5-1 | - | 15 | TGCGCCAGCAGCCGGAGGGAGGGAAGAACCGGGGAGCTGTTTTTT | CASSRREGRTGELFF
TRBD1 | TRBJ2-3 | TRBV2 | - | 15 | TGTGCCAGCAGCCGAATGACAGGGAGCACAGATACGCAGTATTTT | CASSRMTGSTDTQYF
TRBD1 | TRBJ1-1 | TRBV5-1 | - | 16 | TGCGCCAGCAGCTACGACAGGGGGCAGGTGAACACTGAAGCTTTCTTT | CASSYDRGQVNTEAFF
- | TRBJ1-2 | TRBV6-4 | - | 15 | TGTGCCAGCAGTGACTCATTATCACGGACTAGCGGCTACACCTTC | CASSDSLSRTSGYTF
- | TRBJ1-6 | TRBV7-3 | - | 14 | TGTGCCAGCAGCTTAACCTCCGATAATTCACCCCTCCACTTT | CASSLTSDNSPLHF
TRBD1 | TRBJ2-5 | TRBV5-4 | few | 14 | TGTGCCAGCAGCTCGACAGGGGGCGTAGAGACCCAGTACTTC | CASSSTGGVETQYF
TRBD2 | TRBJ2-1 | TRBV18 | - | 17 | TGTGCCAGCTCACCACGGTCTAGCGGGGGGAACTACAATGAGCAGTTCTTC | CASSPRSSGGNYNEQFF
- | TRBJ1-1 | TRBV9 | - | 15 | TGTGCCAGCAGCGTAGCGGGTCCGCCGAACACTGAAGCTTTCTTT | CASSVAGPPNTEAFF
- | TRBJ1-2 | TRBV11-3 | once | 13 | TGTGCCAGCAGCTTAGGGGGCGCGGGAGGCTACACCTTC | CASSLGGAGGYTF
TRBD1 | TRBJ1-1 | TRBV14 | - | 16 | TGTGCCAGCAGCCTTTGGACAGGGGGCGGGAACACTGAAGCTTTCTTT | CASSLWTGGGNTEAFF
TRBD2 | TRBJ2-1 | TRBV6-5 | - | 14 | TGTGCCAGCAGTTACTCTAGCGGGGGGAATGAGCAGTTCTTC | CASSYSSGGNEQFF
TRBD2 | TRBJ2-3 | TRBV5-6 | - | 16 | TGTGCCAGCAGCTTTTCCCTTAGCGGGATATCAGATACGCAGTATTTT | CASSFSLSGISDTQYF
- | TRBJ1-4 | TRBV2 | - | 14 | TGTGCCAGCAGTCCTGACGGGGAGGGGGAAAAACTGTTTTTT | CASSPDGEGEKLFF
- | TRBJ2-2 | TRBV7-2 | - | 14 | TGTGCCAGCAGCTTAGACGGGAACACCGGGGAGCTGTTTTTT | CASSLDGNTGELFF
TRBD1 | TRBJ2-4 | TRBV19 | - | 12 | TGTGCCAGTAGCGGACAGGGATGGATTCAGTACTTC | CASSGQGWIQYF
- | TRBJ1-4 | TRBV13 | - | 15 | TGTGCCAGCAGCCCGGTGGGTAAGAGGAATGAAAAACTGTTTTTT | CASSPVGKRNEKLFF
TRBD1 | TRBJ1-5 | TRBV29-1 | - | 18 | TGCAGCGTTTACGTTTTCCTATTAGACAGGGCTAGCAATCAGCCCCAGCATTTT | CSVYVFLLDRASNQPQHF
TRBD1 | TRBJ2-7 | TRBV25-1 | once | 15 | TGTGCCAGCAGGGGGACAGGGGGACTTACCTACGAGCAGTACTTC | CASRGTGGLTYEQYF
TRBD2 | TRBJ2-1 | TRBV11-3 | once | 13 | TGTGCCAGCAGCTCATGGACTAGCGAGGAATGGTTCTTC | CASSSWTSEEWFF
- | TRBJ2-2 | TRBV11-2 | few | 18 | TGTGCCAGCAGCTTAATCGGCCGGGACACTTCGAACACCGGGGAGCTGTTTTTT | CASSLIGRDTSNTGELFF
TRBD1 | TRBJ1-1 | TRBV5-6 | - | 14 | TGTGCCAGCAGCCTTGGACAGGGGAGCACTGAAGCTTTCTTT | CASSLGQGSTEAFF
- | TRBJ2-7 | TRBV6-2/TRBV6-3 | - | 16 | TGTGCCAGCAGTTACGGGGCTTACTTGCGGGGGCACGAGCAGTACTTC | CASSYGAYLRGHEQYF
TRBD1 | TRBJ2-5 | TRBV11-2 | - | 15 | TGTGCCAGCAGCTTAGGATATACAGGGGTAGAGACCCAGTACTTC | CASSLGYTGVETQYF
TRBD1 | TRBJ1-3 | TRBV10-3 | - | 15 | TGTGCCATCGGTCCCGGGACAGTCTCTGGAAACACCATATATTTT | CAIGPGTVSGNTIYF
- | TRBJ1-3 | TRBV7-2 | - | 17 | TGTGCCAGCAGCTTGACCCGCCGAGGGACACCTGGAAACACCATATATTTT | CASSLTRRGTPGNTIYF
- | TRBJ2-6 | TRBV5-1 | - | 17 | TGCGCCAGCAGCTTGTCTGGCACAGGTTCTGGGGCCAACGTCCTGACTTTC | CASSLSGTGSGANVLTF
- | TRBJ1-4 | TRBV5-1 | - | 18 | TGCGCCAGCAGCTTGTCGGTGTGGACAGACGAAACTAATGAAAAACTGTTTTTT | CASSLSVWTDETNEKLFF
TRBD1 | TRBJ1-5 | TRBV7-8 | few | 15 | TGTGCCAGCAGCTTGGACAGGGGCCTCAATCAGCCCCAGCATTTT | CASSLDRGLNQPQHF
TRBD2 | TRBJ2-1 | TRBV3-1/TRBV3-2 | once | 16 | TGTGCCAGCAGCCCTTTACTAGCGGGGGGGCAGAGTGAGCAGTTCTTC | CASSPLLAGGQSEQFF
TRBD1 | TRBJ1-6 | TRBV4-2 | - | 16 | TGTGCCAGCAGCCAGACGCGGACAGGTCTTAATTCACCCCTCCACTTT | CASSQTRTGLNSPLHF
TRBD1 | TRBJ1-5 | TRBV2 | - | 14 | TGTGCCAGCAGCGCGGGACAGCTCCATCAGCCCCAGCATTTT | CASSAGQLHQPQHF
TRBD2 | TRBJ2-1 | TRBV5-8 | - | 18 | TGTGCCAGCAGCTTCGGGGGTCTAGCGGGGGGCCCCTACAATGAGCAGTTCTTC | CASSFGGLAGGPYNEQFF
TRBD1 | TRBJ2-3 | TRBV9 | - | 15 | TGTGCCAGCAGCGTAGGGACAGGGGGCACAGATACGCAGTATTTT | CASSVGTGGTDTQYF
- | TRBJ1-3 | TRBV5-8 | - | 12 | TGTGCCAGCACCCCGGCTGGAAACACCATATATTTT | CASTPAGNTIYF
- | TRBJ2-1 | TRBV19 | few | 14 | TGTGCCAGTAGTTACCGGGACAATAACAATGAGCAGTTCTTC | CASSYRDNNNEQFF
TRBD2 | TRBJ2-1 | TRBV12-3/TRBV12-4 | once | 13 | TGTGCCAGCAGTGCCCCGGGGGGGCATGAGCAGTTCTTC | CASSAPGGHEQFF
- | TRBJ2-7 | TRBV5-6 | - | 12 | TGTGCCAGCAGCTCCCCAACCTACGAGCAGTACTTC | CASSSPTYEQYF